The 11 T cell receptor beta chains given below trace back to one sample, sequenced in a study of PD-1 blockade in classical Hodgkin lymphoma (dated by TCRdb to 2018 to 2021). Libraries were constructed by the immunoSEQ multiplex PCR assay. This is the immuneACCESS table as TCRdb keeps it, with only in-frame sequences that have V and J called. A part of the clones is gone; compared with another copy, unresolved V genes explain less than half, and the rest is unexplained. For this sample the table gives 22,000 or so clones, of which over 70% were detected only once. In total, the top ten clones hold about 41% of the sample. The intended sense of this specimen's time point label: cycle 2 day 1 (C2D1) of nivolumab. All trial patients had relapsed after autologous stem cell transplantation, with cohorts A, B and C differing in prior brentuximab vedotin exposure. This specimen was peripheral blood mononuclear cells (PBMCs), taken before the second cycle of nivolumab. The receptors originated from a human donor with classical Hodgkin lymphoma.

This clone has a single count. The V call is TRBV21-1, the J call TRBJ1-1. TRBV21-1 is shown as a pseudogene. This CDR3 is 12 amino acids long. This CDR3 is CASSKAETEAFF. DNA of the CDR3: TGTGCCAGCAGCAAAGCGGAAACGGAAGCTTTCTTT.

For the CDR3, the DNA is TGCAGCGTTGAGAGCCAGTCGGGTTATGGCTACACCTTC. Translated: CSVESQSGYGYTF. The J gene is TRBJ1-2, the V gene TRBV29-1; D call uncertain. CDR1 and CDR2 from the germline V gene are SQVTM and ANQGSEA. The CDR3 loop spans 13 amino acids. The V gene lost 3 bases and the J gene lost 5 bases, with 13 bases spanning the gap.

The rearrangement links TRBV2 to TRBJ2-1, with 12 bases matching TRBD2. This CDR3 has 14 residues. Losses at the gene ends were 5 bases for V and 9 bases for J; bases not matched to a gene: 5. Per the germline V gene, CDR1 is SNHLY and CDR2 is FYNNEI. CDR3 sequence reads: CASSPLAGGGEQFF. In DNA, the CDR3 is TGTGCCAGCAGTCCACTAGCGGGAGGAGGTGAGCAGTTCTTC.

The chain employs TRBV9 and TRBJ2-1; D is ambiguous. V lost 0 bases to trimming and J lost 8 bases, with 15 bases between them. The V gene's germline CDR1 is SGDLS and CDR2 YYNGEE. The CDR3 has 15 amino acids. CDR3 nucleotide sequence: TGTGCCAGCAGCGTAGCGCAGACCCCCCCCCATGAGCAGTTCTTC. Translation: CASSVAQTPPHEQFF.

The CDR3 DNA sequence: TGTGCCAGCAAAATGGTTAAGGGTGAAAAACTGTTTTTT. Translating it yields CASKMVKGEKLFF. The genes are TRBV7-8 and TRBJ1-4; no clear D gene. The CDR3 contains 13 residues. Germline values: CDR1 SGHVS, CDR2 FQNEAQ. The V end lost 7 bases, the J end lost 7 bases, and 13 bases lay between the germline ends. Full variable domain (missing parts from reference TRBV7-8 and TRBJ1-4): GAGVSQSPRYKVAKRGQDVALRCDPISGHVSLFWYQQALGQGPEFLTYFQNEAQLDKSGLPSDRFFAERPEGSVSTLKIQRTQQEDSAVYLCASKMVKGEKLFFGSGTQLSVL.

The V and J genes are TRBV25-1 and TRBJ2-3; a weak D match, TRBD2 (6 bases). Trimming took 2 bases from V and 2 from J, leaving 17 bases between them. CDR1 is MGHDK and CDR2 is SYGVNS in the germline V gene. The length of the CDR3 is 17 residues. The CDR3 spells CASSEPPAGCDTDTQYF. For the CDR3, the DNA is TGTGCCAGCAGTGAACCCCCTGCGGGGTGTGACACAGATACGCAGTATTTT.

The chain carries TRBV15 and TRBJ1-1; D remains ambiguous. Germline V CDR1 and CDR2: LNHNV, YYDKDF (reference sequence). V was clipped by 4 bases and J by 0 bases, with 15 bases between them. The length of the CDR3 is 16 residues. CDR3 protein: CATSTPRRSLNTEAFF. The CDR3 DNA is TGTGCCACCAGCACCCCTCGGCGCAGCCTGAACACTGAAGCTTTCTTT.

This clone appeared a single time. The chain has TRBV2 and TRBJ2-4; D is possibly TRBD1 or TRBD2 (5 bases each). The CDR3 has 14 residues. V lost 4 bases and J 7 bases, leaving 14 bases between the germline ends. Germline CDR1 SNHLY, CDR2 FYNNEI. CDR3 sequence (DNA): TGTGCCAGCAGTGTCTGGGGGATAGGGAACATTCAGTACTTC. It yields the protein CASSVWGIGNIQYF.

A single count supports this clone. The chain has TRBV28 and TRBJ1-4; 9 bases are shared with TRBD1. The V segment lost 5 bases and the J segment 3 bases; nucleotides outside the gene matches: 4. The germline CDR1 and CDR2 sequences are MDHEN and SYDVKM. This CDR3 region has 15 residues. The CDR3 nucleotides read TGTGCCAGCAGTAGACAGGGGGAGGCTAATGAAAAACTGTTTTTT. It is translated as CASSRQGEANEKLFF.

The chain joins TRBV2 to TRBJ2-5; weak D call: TRBD1 (5 bases). From germline, CDR1 is SNHLY and CDR2 FYNNEI. V lost 6 bases, J lost 2 bases, and 25 bases lay in between. CDR3 size: 18 residues. The CDR3 region is CASSQITGISPTQETQYF. CDR3 in DNA: TGTGCCAGCAGCCAAATCACAGGTATATCTCCAACTCAAGAGACCCAGTACTTC.

The chain carries TRBV7-2 and TRBJ2-1; 11 bases align to TRBD2. Germline V gene sequence: CDR1 SGHTA, CDR2 FQGNSA. CDR3 size: 16 residues. Germline trimming cut 0 bases from V and 7 bases from J; bases unmatched to any gene: 5. The CDR3 sequence is CASSLALAGGLNEQFF. The DNA of the CDR3 is TGTGCCAGCAGCTTAGCCCTAGCGGGAGGTTTGAATGAGCAGTTCTTC.